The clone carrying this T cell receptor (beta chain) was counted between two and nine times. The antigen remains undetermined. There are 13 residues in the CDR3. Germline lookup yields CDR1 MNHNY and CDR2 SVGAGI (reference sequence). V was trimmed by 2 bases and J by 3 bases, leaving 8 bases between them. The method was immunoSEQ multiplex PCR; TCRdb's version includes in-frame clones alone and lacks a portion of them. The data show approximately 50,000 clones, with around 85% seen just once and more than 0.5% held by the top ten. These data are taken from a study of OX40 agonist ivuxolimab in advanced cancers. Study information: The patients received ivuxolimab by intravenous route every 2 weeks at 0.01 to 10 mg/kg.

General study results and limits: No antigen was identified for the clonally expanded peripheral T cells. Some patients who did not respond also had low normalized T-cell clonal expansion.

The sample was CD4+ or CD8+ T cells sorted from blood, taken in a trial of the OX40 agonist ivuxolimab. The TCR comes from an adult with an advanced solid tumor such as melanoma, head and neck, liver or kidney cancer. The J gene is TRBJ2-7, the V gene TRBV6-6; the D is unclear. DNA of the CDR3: TGTGCCAGCAGTTACCAGGAGAACTACGAGCAGTACTTC. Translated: CASSYQENYEQYF.